This record concerns one TCR beta chain sequence. The data are from a study of blood T cells in healthy people across ages. It was with a sample-barcoded 5' primer and a J-beta primer mix that a second PCR of roughly 7 to 12 cycles was run. MiXCR was run by TCRdb on the 5' RACE reads, yielding one entry per CDR3 protein. Of around 710,000 distinct CDR3 sequences in the sample, roughly 45% were seen once. Germline-derived CDR1 and CDR2 are LGHDT and YNNKEL (reference sequence). The CDR3 covers 14 residues. Trimming left V 4 bases short and J 1 base short, with 9 bases between. J is TRBJ2-3 and V is TRBV3-1; D is unclear. This clonotype was obtained from an older woman in good health. Sequencing was carried out using blood. In DNA form, the CDR3 reads TGTGCCAGCAGCCTCCACGAGGGCACAGATACGCAGTATTTT. The encoded protein is CASSLHEGTDTQYF.